The clone carrying this TCR beta chain was seen a single time. What it binds is not known. The sample belongs to a study of lymphopenia after photon versus proton radiotherapy. Study results and limitations: Under photons, naive T cells and diversity fell while effector/memory populations rose. Post-nadir diversity loss with photons came from oligoclonal expansion, particularly CD8+ Temra cells. A bigger post-nadir fall in TCR diversity correlated inversely with survival time in deceased patients. Better survival with proton therapy was suggested as possible, not demonstrated.

The method was immunoSEQ multiplex PCR; TCRdb's version includes in-frame clones alone and lacks a portion of them. Here the sample spans about 16,000 clones, around 84% being singletons. Germline assignment: CDR1 LNHDA and CDR2 SQIVND (reference sequence). Trimming removed 3 bases from V and 7 bases from J, with 12 bases in between. The CDR3 runs 13 residues. The specimen was peripheral blood, collected from a patient treated with proton-based radiotherapy. This TCR derives from a man in his sixties or seventies with pancreatic cancer. This chain uses TRBV19 with TRBJ1-1; D is uncertain. The CDR3 spells CASSIPSWDEAFF. DNA of the CDR3: TGTGCCAGTAGTATCCCTAGTTGGGATGAAGCTTTCTTT. Drawing the rest from reference TRBV19 and TRBJ1-1, the complete variable domain is DGGITQSPKYLFRKEGQNVTLSCEQNLNHDAMYWYRQDPGQGLRLIYYSQIVNDFQKGDIAEGYSVSREKKESFPLTVTSAQKNPTAFYLCASSIPSWDEAFFGQGTRLTVV.